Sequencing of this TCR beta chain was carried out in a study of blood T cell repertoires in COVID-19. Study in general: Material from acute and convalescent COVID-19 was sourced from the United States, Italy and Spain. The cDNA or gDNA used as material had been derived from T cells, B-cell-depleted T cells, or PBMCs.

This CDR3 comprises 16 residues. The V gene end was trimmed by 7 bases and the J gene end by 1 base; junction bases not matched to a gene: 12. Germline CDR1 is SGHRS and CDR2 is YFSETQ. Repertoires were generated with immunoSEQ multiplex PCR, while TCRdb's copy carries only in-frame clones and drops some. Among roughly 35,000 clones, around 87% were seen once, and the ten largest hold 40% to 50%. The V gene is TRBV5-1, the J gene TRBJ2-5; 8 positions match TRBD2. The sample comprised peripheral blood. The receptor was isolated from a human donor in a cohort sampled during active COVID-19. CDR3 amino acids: CASHQSPAGAQETQYF. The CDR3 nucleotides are TGCGCCAGCCACCAAAGTCCAGCGGGGGCCCAAGAGACCCAGTACTTC.